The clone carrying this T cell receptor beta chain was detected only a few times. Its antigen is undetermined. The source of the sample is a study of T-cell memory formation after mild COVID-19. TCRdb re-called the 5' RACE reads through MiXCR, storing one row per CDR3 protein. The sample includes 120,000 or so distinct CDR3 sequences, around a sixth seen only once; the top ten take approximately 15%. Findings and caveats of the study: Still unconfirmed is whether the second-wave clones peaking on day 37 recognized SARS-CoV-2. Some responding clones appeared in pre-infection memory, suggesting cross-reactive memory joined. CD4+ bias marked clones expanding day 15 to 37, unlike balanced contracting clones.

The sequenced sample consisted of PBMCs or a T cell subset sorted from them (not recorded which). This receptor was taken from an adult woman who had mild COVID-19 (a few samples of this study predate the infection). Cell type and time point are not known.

CDR3 in amino acids: CASSPPVQGWGSYEQYF. In nucleotides, the CDR3 is TGTGCCAGCTCACCACCTGTACAGGGCTGGGGCTCCTACGAGCAGTACTTC. The rearrangement links TRBV18 to TRBJ2-7, with D perhaps TRBD1 (6 bases). Germline-derived CDR1 and CDR2 are KGHSH and LQKENI. Trimming left V 0 bases short and J 0 bases short, with 15 bases between. This CDR3 region has 17 residues.